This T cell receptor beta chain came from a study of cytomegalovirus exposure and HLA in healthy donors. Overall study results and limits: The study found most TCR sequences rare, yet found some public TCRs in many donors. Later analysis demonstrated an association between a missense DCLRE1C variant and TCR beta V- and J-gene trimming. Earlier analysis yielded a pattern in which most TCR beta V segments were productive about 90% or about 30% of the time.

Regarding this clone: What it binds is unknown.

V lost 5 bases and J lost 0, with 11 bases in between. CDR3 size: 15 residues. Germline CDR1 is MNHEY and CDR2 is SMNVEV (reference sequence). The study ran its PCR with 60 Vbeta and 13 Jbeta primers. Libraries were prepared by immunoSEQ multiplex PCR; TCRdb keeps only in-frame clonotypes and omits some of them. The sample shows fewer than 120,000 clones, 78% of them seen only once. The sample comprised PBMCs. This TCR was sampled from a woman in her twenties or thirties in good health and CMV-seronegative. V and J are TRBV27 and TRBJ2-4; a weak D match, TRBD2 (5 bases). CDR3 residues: CASSNDGLAKNIQYF. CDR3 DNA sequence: TGTGCCAGCAGTAATGACGGACTAGCCAAAAACATTCAGTACTTC.